This T cell receptor (beta chain) came from a study of beta chain features in type 1 diabetes. The V gene's germline CDR1 is SGHVT and CDR2 SQSDAQ. The CDR3 consists of 20 residues. With 2 bases clipped from V and 4 bases from J, the junction kept 18 bases outside the gene matches. Every isolated RNA sample was fully reverse transcribed, so sequencing captured expressed TCRB transcripts. Using immunoSEQ multiplex PCR, the repertoire was profiled, and TCRdb retains in-frame clones only, with some absent. Among more than 150,000 clones listed, approximately 13% were seen once. Sorted cells reached over 95% purity in every population.

The V call is TRBV7-4, the J call TRBJ2-7, with TRBD2 matching 12 bases. This TCR was sampled from a young woman in good health. The specimen sequenced was central memory CD4+ T cells from blood. Written as DNA, the CDR3 is TGTGCCAGCAGCTTACCGTTGAGGGGCAAGCTAGCGGGAGGGAGGTACGAGCAGTACTTC. As protein: CASSLPLRGKLAGGRYEQYF.